One sample yielded the 20 T cell receptor beta chains listed below, sequenced in a study of blood T cell repertoires in COVID-19 (dated by TCRdb to the early 2020s). The library relied on the immunoSEQ multiplex PCR assay. In its TCRdb copy, this immuneACCESS table keeps in-frame sequences only and misses some clones. Where compared with another copy, unresolved V genes explain less than half of these, and the others have no known cause. The sample table shows about 410,000 clones, and about 92% are seen once. The top ten constitute about 0.63% of the sample. The sample taken for sequencing was PBMCs or T cells enriched from blood (not recorded which). The receptors stem from a man aged 18-30 years who had recovered from COVID-19.

The chain joins TRBV12-3 or TRBV12-4 to TRBJ1-1, with a tentative D call TRBD1 (5 bases). The CDR3 spans 11 residues. V was cut by 7 bases and J by 4 bases, with 7 bases left in between. The CDR3 region has the DNA TGTGCCAGCACGGGGGGCACTGAAGCTTTCTTT. Its protein is CASTGGTEAFF.

This clone has only one observation. This sequence joins TRBV21-1 and TRBJ2-7; the table's D call, TRBD2, has no DNA check behind it. TRBV21-1 is reported as a pseudogene. This CDR3 comprises 16 residues. The CDR3, as DNA: TGTGCCAGCAGCAAGCAAACGGGGTCCTTGTCCTACGAGCAGTACTTC. Its protein is CASSKQTGSLSYEQYF.

DNA of the CDR3: TGTGCCAGCAGCTTTGGCAGGGGGGACAATGAGCAGTTCTTC. Protein sequence: CASSFGRGDNEQFF. The chain has TRBV11-3 and TRBJ2-1; D may be TRBD1 (7 bases). V was trimmed by 3 bases and J by 5 bases, leaving 11 bases between them. The CDR3 is 14 residues long. The germline V gene encodes CDR1 SGHNT and CDR2 YENEEA.

The count of this clone is one. The genes are TRBV6-5 and TRBJ2-7; 11 bases are a match to TRBD2. The CDR3 has 13 residues. Per germline, CDR1 MNHEY and CDR2 SVGAGI. V gave up 7 bases and J gave up 2 bases; unmatched junction bases: 1. CDR3 coding DNA: TGTGCCAGCAAACTAGCGGGAGCCTACGAGCAGTACTTC. It encodes CASKLAGAYEQYF.

The count of this clone is one. This chain uses TRBV3-1 (or the pseudogene TRBV3-2) with TRBJ2-7; the match to TRBD2 covers 8 bases. This CDR3 spans 14 amino acids. The germline CDR1 and CDR2 sequences are LGHDT and YNNKEL (reference sequence). The V segment lost 1 base and the J segment 7 bases; nucleotides outside the gene matches: 6. The CDR3 loop is CASSQGGGQGEQYF. CDR3 nucleotide sequence: TGTGCCAGCAGCCAAGGCGGGGGGCAAGGAGAGCAGTACTTC.

This clone was observed many times. The V gene is TRBV27, the J gene TRBJ2-2, with 9 positions matching TRBD2. CDR1 is MNHEY, CDR2 SMNVEV, per germline (reference sequence). V dropped 4 bases and J dropped 4; count of bases not matched to a gene: 10. This CDR3 has 17 amino acids. Here the CDR3 DNA reads TGTGCCAGCAGTTCCTCGGCGGGGGGGGCTTTCACCGGGGAGCTGTTTTTT. Its protein is CASSSSAGGAFTGELFF.

This chain connects TRBV5-8 to TRBJ1-2, with TRBD1 matching over 9 bases. The trim removed 4 bases at V and 8 bases at J, leaving 12 bases unmatched. Germline CDR1 SGHTS, CDR2 YDEGEE. This CDR3 spans 15 amino acids. This CDR3 is CASSGGDRAGGGYTF. In nucleotides, the CDR3 is TGTGCCAGCAGCGGAGGGGACAGGGCGGGTGGCGGCTACACCTTC.

The chain carries TRBV7-3 and TRBJ2-3; the D is unclear. The CDR3 is 14 amino acids. The germline CDR1 and CDR2 sequences are SGHTA and FQGTGA. Trimming left V 5 bases short and J 4 bases short, with 13 bases between. The CDR3, as DNA: TGTGCCAGCAGCCCCGTTAATATTCCAGATACGCAGTATTTT. Translation gives CASSPVNIPDTQYF. The full variable domain, completed using reference TRBV7-3 and TRBJ2-3, is GAGVSQTPSNKVTEKGKYVELRCDPISGHTALYWYRQSLGQGPEFLIYFQGTGAADDSGLPNDRFFAVRPEGSVSTLKIQRTERGDSAVYLCASSPVNIPDTQYFGPGTRLTVL.

This chain joins TRBV4-1 and TRBJ2-3, with a possible D match to TRBD2 (6 bases). The CDR3 runs to 15 residues. Trimming took 1 base from V and 0 from J, leaving 8 bases between them. Germline V gives CDR1 MGHRA, CDR2 YSYEKL. The CDR3 spells CASSQVLASTDTQYF. The CDR3, as DNA: TGCGCCAGCAGCCAAGTACTAGCTAGCACAGATACGCAGTATTTT.

This chain connects TRBV18 to TRBJ1-2; D not resolved. Trimming left V 2 bases short and J 0 bases short, with 10 bases between. Germline V gene data show CDR1 as KGHSH and CDR2 as LQKENI. CDR3 length equals 15 residues. CDR3 coding DNA: TGTGCCAGCTCACCAGGAGCCAGATCTAACTATGGCTACACCTTC. It is translated as CASSPGARSNYGYTF.

J is TRBJ2-3 and V is TRBV5-1, with D possibly being TRBD2 (6 bases). CDR3 length equals 17 residues. V shed 0 bases and J shed 1 base, with 15 bases lying between them. Germline-derived CDR1 and CDR2 are SGHRS and YFSETQ. CDR3 nucleotides: TGCGCCAGCAGCTTGGTCGGTTCGGCTAGCGGCACAGATACGCAGTATTTT. Encoded protein: CASSLVGSASGTDTQYF.

V and J are TRBV4-1 and TRBJ2-1; D is ambiguous. This CDR3 comprises 13 residues. V was clipped by 0 bases and J by 8 bases, with 8 bases between them. Germline CDR1 and CDR2: MGHRA and YSYEKL. CDR3 loop: CASSQDGPHEQFF. The CDR3, as DNA: TGCGCCAGCAGCCAAGATGGGCCCCATGAGCAGTTCTTC.

CDR3 protein: CASSLEGPQLGNTIYF. Written as DNA, the CDR3 is TGCGCCAGCAGCTTGGAGGGGCCCCAACTTGGAAACACCATATATTTT. This sequence joins TRBV5-1 and TRBJ1-3, with D possibly being TRBD1 (5 bases). Germline loops: CDR1 SGHRS, CDR2 YFSETQ. CDR3 length equals 16 residues. The ends were cut back, 0 bases at V and 3 bases at J, with 13 bases in the middle. Combining the CDR3 with reference TRBV5-1 and TRBJ1-3 gives the whole variable domain KAGVTQTPRYLIKTRGQQVTLSCSPISGHRSVSWYQQTPGQGLQFLFEYFSETQRNKGNFPGRFSGRQFSNSRSEMNVSTLELGDSALYLCASSLEGPQLGNTIYFGEGSWLTVV.

The chain combines TRBV2 with TRBJ2-7, with 14 bases identical to TRBD2. This CDR3 region has 15 residues. V lost 6 bases to trimming and J lost 6 bases; unmatched junction nucleotides: 7. Germline V gene sequence: CDR1 SNHLY, CDR2 FYNNEI. The chain's CDR3 is CASRKTSGGAGEQYF. The CDR3, as DNA: TGTGCCAGCAGGAAGACTAGCGGGGGGGCGGGCGAGCAGTACTTC.

This clone was picked up a small number of times. The CDR3 loop is CASSVATGSYNEQFF. Written as DNA, the CDR3 is TGTGCCAGCAGCGTAGCTACGGGATCCTACAATGAGCAGTTCTTC. The genes are TRBV9 and TRBJ2-1; possibly TRBD2 for D (5 bases). Trimming stripped 0 bases from V and 1 base from J, with 8 bases between. Per germline, CDR1 SGDLS and CDR2 YYNGEE. The CDR3 has 15 amino acids.

The chain joins TRBV19 to TRBJ1-1; maybe TRBD1 (5 bases). Trimming shortened V by 6 bases and J by 3 bases, and 14 bases separated the two germline ends. CDR3 length: 14 residues. The germline V gene encodes CDR1 LNHDA and CDR2 SQIVND (reference sequence). CDR3 bases: TGTGCCAGTAGGCAAGGGGTTGGGGACACTGAAGCTTTCTTT. It specifies CASRQGVGDTEAFF.

The chain employs TRBV29-1 and TRBJ1-2; TRBD1 matches at 9 bases. The J segment lost 5 bases and the V segment lost 6 bases, leaving 10 bases of the junction unmatched. The CDR3 is 14 residues long. Looked up from germline, CDR1 is SQVTM and CDR2 is ANQGSEA. CDR3 protein: CSVERQGVLYGYTF. As DNA, the CDR3 is TGCAGCGTAGAGCGACAGGGGGTCTTATATGGCTACACCTTC. The full variable domain, with the rest looked up from reference TRBV29-1 and TRBJ1-2, is SAVISQKPSRDICQRGTSLTIQCQVDSQVTMMFWYRQQPGQSLTLIATANQGSEATYESGFVIDKFPISRPNLTFSTLTVSNMSPEDSSIYLCSVERQGVLYGYTFGSGTRLTVV.

The CDR3 protein is CATSDPLKNGQGNYSNQPQHF. CDR3 nucleotides: TGTGCCACCAGTGACCCCCTAAAAAACGGACAGGGAAATTATAGCAATCAGCCCCAGCATTTT. The gene calls are TRBV24-1 and TRBJ1-5, with 8 bases fitting TRBD1. J lost 0 bases, V lost 4 bases, and 19 bases had no gene match. The germline gives CDR1 KGHDR, CDR2 SFDVKD. This CDR3 is built from 21 residues.

The chain joins TRBV27 to TRBJ1-1; D is perhaps TRBD1 (6 bases). Germline V CDR1 and CDR2: MNHEY, SMNVEV (reference sequence). The CDR3 sequence is 14 residues long. V shed 6 bases and J shed 1 base, with 12 bases lying between them. The CDR3 sequence: CASRLGHRNTEAFF. The CDR3 coding sequence is TGTGCCAGCAGGTTGGGACACCGGAACACTGAAGCTTTCTTT.

This clone was seen a handful of times. The V gene is TRBV10-2, the J gene TRBJ2-7; D not resolved. This CDR3 is 15 amino acids long. V dropped 3 bases and J dropped 1 base, with 13 bases sitting between them. Germline lookup yields CDR1 WSHSY and CDR2 SAAADI. The CDR3: CASSDLTATSYEQYF. CDR3 bases: TGCGCCAGCAGTGACCTCACAGCAACATCCTACGAGCAGTACTTC.